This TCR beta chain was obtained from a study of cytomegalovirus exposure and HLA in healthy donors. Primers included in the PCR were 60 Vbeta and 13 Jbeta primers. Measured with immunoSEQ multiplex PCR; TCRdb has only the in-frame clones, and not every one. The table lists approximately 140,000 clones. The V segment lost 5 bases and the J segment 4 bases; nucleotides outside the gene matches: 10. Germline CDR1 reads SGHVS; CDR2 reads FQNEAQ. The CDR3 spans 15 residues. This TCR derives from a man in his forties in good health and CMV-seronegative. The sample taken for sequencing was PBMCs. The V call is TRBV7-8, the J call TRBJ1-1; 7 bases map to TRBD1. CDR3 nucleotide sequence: TGTGCCAGCAGCCCGAATGTGGCAGGGGGCACTGAAGCTTTCTTT. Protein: CASSPNVAGGTEAFF.